This T cell receptor beta chain is from a study of CD8 T cells in ankylosing spondylitis. On this clonotype: The antigen remains unidentified.

The CDR3 runs 17 residues. Between the trimmed V and J ends, which lost 3 bases and 1 base, there was a span of 16 bases. The germline V gene encodes CDR1 LGHNA and CDR2 YNFKEQ. Molecular-barcoded quantitative 5'-RACE produced these TCR beta libraries. TCRdb reprocessed the 5' RACE reads via MiXCR and lists one record per CDR3 protein. The sample lists 500,000 or so distinct CDR3 sequences, approximately 5.3% occurring once. Overall study findings and caveats: Reported data indicate significant enrichment of disease-linked clones within matched ankylosing spondylitis synovial fluid. Prior literature has documented some motif variants in synovial fluid and blood from reactive arthritis. It appeared that ankylosing spondylitis blood was characterized by a TCR beta motif of roughly 8 highly homologous variants. Clones linked with disease were CD8+ and fairly uncommon in the peripheral blood.

The sequence was obtained from a male donor with ankylosing spondylitis. V and J are TRBV4-2 and TRBJ2-1; tentative D call: TRBD2 (5 bases). Sequences were obtained from blood, either unsorted or a sorted T cell fraction (not recorded which). CDR3 bases: TGTGCCAGCAGCCATAGAGGTCTAACGGGGTCCTACAATGAGCAGTTCTTC. As protein: CASSHRGLTGSYNEQFF.